The sample holds a few counts of the clone carrying this T cell receptor (beta chain). These data belong to a study of blood T cell repertoires in COVID-19. With V trimmed by 6 bases and J by 4 bases, 4 bases remained unmatched. The CDR3 has 14 residues. Germline assignment: CDR1 MRHNA and CDR2 SNTAGT. The method was immunoSEQ multiplex PCR; TCRdb's version includes in-frame clones alone and lacks a portion of them. The repertoire holds roughly 200,000 clones, with over 75% as singletons. The gene calls are TRBV6-4 and TRBJ2-1, with 9 bases lining up with TRBD2. The sequencing sample was made of peripheral blood. The clonotype originates from a human donor with active or convalescent COVID-19. The donor label of this sample is uncertain. DNA of the CDR3: TGTGCCAGCAGGGTACTAGCGGGTTACAATGAGCAGTTCTTC. Translated, it gives CASRVLAGYNEQFF.